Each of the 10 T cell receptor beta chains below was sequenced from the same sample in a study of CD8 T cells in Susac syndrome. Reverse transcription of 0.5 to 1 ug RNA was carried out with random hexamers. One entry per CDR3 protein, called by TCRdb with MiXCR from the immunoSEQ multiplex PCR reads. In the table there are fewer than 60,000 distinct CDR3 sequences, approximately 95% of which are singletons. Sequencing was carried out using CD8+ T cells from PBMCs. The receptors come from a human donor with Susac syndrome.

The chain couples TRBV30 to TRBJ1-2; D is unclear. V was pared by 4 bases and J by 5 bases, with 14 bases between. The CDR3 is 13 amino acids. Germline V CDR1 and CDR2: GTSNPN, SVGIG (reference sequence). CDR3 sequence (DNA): TGTGCCTGGACTGAGGATTACCTATATGGCTACACCTTC. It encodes CAWTEDYLYGYTF.

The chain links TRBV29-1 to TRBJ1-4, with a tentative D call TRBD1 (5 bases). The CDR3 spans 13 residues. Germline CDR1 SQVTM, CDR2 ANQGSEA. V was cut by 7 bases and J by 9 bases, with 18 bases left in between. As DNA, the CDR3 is TGCAGCGCTTCCGGGACTAAAGACAAAAAACTGTTTTTT. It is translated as CSASGTKDKKLFF.

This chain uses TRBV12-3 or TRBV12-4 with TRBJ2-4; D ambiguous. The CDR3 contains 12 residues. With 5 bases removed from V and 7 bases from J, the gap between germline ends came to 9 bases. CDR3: CASSPMGNIQYF. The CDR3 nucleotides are TGTGCCAGCAGTCCTATGGGGAACATTCAGTACTTC.

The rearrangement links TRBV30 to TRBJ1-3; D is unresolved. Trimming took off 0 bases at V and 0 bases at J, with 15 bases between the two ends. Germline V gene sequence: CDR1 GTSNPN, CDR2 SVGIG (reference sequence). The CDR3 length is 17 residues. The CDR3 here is CAWSVGSADFSGNTIYF. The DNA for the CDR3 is TGTGCCTGGAGTGTAGGGTCAGCCGACTTCTCTGGAAACACCATATATTTT.

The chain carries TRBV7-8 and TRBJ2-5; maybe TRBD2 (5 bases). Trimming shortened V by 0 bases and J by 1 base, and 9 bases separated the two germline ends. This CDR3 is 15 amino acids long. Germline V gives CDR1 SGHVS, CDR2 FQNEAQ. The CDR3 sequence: CASSLASGFQETQYF. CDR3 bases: TGTGCCAGCAGCTTAGCGTCGGGGTTCCAAGAGACCCAGTACTTC.

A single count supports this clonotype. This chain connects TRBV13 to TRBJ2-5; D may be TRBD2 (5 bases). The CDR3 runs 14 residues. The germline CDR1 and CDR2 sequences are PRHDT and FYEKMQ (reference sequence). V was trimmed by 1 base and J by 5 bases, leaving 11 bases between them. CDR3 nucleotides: TGTGCCAGCAGCTTAGAAGGCCGCGGGGAGACCCAGTACTTC. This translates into CASSLEGRGETQYF.

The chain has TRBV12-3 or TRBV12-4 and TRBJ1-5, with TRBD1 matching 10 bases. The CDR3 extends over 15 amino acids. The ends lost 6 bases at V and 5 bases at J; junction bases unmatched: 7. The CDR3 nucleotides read TGTGCCAGCAGCTCCATGGACAGGGGGTATCAGCCCCAGCATTTT. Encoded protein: CASSSMDRGYQPQHF.

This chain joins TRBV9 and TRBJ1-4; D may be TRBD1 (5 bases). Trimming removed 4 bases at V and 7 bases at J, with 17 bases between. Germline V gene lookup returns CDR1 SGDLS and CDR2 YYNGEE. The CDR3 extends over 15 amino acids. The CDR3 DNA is TGTGCCAGCAGCCCGGTGGGGGACCCCAGTGAAAAACTGTTTTTT. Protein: CASSPVGDPSEKLFF. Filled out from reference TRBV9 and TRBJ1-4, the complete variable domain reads DSGVTQTPKHLITATGQRVTLRCSPRSGDLSVYWYQQSLDQGLQFLIQYYNGEERAKGNILERFSAQQFPDLHSELNLSSLELGDSALYFCASSPVGDPSEKLFFGSGTQLSVL.

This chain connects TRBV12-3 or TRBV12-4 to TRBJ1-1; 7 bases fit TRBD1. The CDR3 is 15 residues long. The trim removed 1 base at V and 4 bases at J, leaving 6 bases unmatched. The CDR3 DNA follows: TGTGCCAGCAGTTTAGGAAAAGGGGGCAGCACTGAAGCTTTCTTT. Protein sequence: CASSLGKGGSTEAFF.

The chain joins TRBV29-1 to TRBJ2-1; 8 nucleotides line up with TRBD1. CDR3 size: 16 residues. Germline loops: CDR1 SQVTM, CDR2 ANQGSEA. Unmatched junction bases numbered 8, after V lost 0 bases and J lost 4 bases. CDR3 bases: TGCAGCGTTGAAGATCCCAGACAGGGGACGTACAATGAGCAGTTCTTC. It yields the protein CSVEDPRQGTYNEQFF.